This T cell receptor (beta chain) was sequenced for a study of cytomegalovirus exposure and HLA in healthy donors. This CDR3 spans 12 amino acids. V lost 5 bases, J lost 8 bases, and 10 bases lay in between. Germline V gene sequence: CDR1 MDHEN, CDR2 SYDVKM. With 60 Vbeta and 13 Jbeta primers, the PCR was carried out. In the original analysis: Approximately 72 million unique TCR beta chains, about 11 million of them shared, were counted by a later analysis. Data came from immunoSEQ multiplex PCR; TCRdb stores just in-frame clones and leaves some out. From that table come the V and J calls and clone size; the DNA was used to work out D and trimming. Of over 150,000 clones in the sample, approximately 80% were seen once.

The chain carries TRBV28 and TRBJ1-5; D gene uncertain. The sample consisted of PBMCs. The sequence derives from a man aged 25 to 40 in good health and CMV-seropositive. CDR3 sequence (DNA): TGTGCCAGCAGTACCCGAGACAAGCCCCAGCATTTT. Its translation: CASSTRDKPQHF.